One sample yielded the 25 T cell receptor beta chains listed below, sequenced in a study of early T cells in non-severe SARS-CoV-2 infection. TCRdb fed the 5' RACE reads into MiXCR, producing one record per CDR3 protein. The repertoire holds more than 75,000 distinct CDR3 sequences, with around 14% as singletons. Sequenced sample: whole blood. These TCRs come from an adult who was a healthcare worker with PCR-confirmed SARS-CoV-2 infection or an uninfected control (not recorded which).

The chain joins TRBV29-1 to TRBJ2-2; TRBD1 aligns across 7 bases. V lost 4 bases and J lost 1; bases outside the gene matches: 6. The CDR3 contains 15 residues. Germline V gene lookup returns CDR1 SQVTM and CDR2 ANQGSEA. Here the CDR3 DNA reads TGCAGCGTTGTGGTCAGGGGGATGAACACCGGGGAGCTGTTTTTT. Amino acids: CSVVVRGMNTGELFF.

This clonotype was seen at least ten times. Here the CDR3 reads CASSIAGVEDTQYF. The DNA of the CDR3 is TGTGCCAGTAGTATAGCGGGAGTAGAAGATACGCAGTATTTT. This chain joins TRBV19 and TRBJ2-3, with D possibly matching TRBD2 (6 bases). Trimming took 1 base from V and 5 from J, leaving 10 bases between them. Germline-derived CDR1 and CDR2 are LNHDA and SQIVND (reference sequence). This CDR3 spans 14 amino acids.

This clonotype has at least ten counts. The chain is built from TRBV18 and TRBJ2-1; 10 bases are shared with TRBD2. Unmatched junction bases numbered 3, after V lost 8 bases and J lost 2 bases. Germline CDR1 is KGHSH and CDR2 is LQKENI. The CDR3 extends over 14 amino acids. CDR3 protein: CASIGLAAYNEQFF. DNA of the CDR3: TGTGCCAGCATAGGACTAGCGGCCTACAATGAGCAGTTCTTC.

This clonotype was observed a single time. The chain has TRBV9 and TRBJ2-5; D is tentatively TRBD1 or TRBD2 (5 bases each). V lost 0 bases and J 5 bases, leaving 17 bases between the germline ends. The CDR3 totals 16 residues. The germline V gene has CDR1 SGDLS and CDR2 YYNGEE. In DNA form, the CDR3 reads TGTGCCAGCAGCGTAGTATCCCAGGGCCCGGGGGAGACCCAGTACTTC. Protein: CASSVVSQGPGETQYF.

In its sample, this clonotype was seen a few times. This sequence joins TRBV28 and TRBJ1-1; no firm D call. The CDR3 spans 12 residues. Germline V gives CDR1 MDHEN, CDR2 SYDVKM. V gave up 7 bases and J gave up 1 base, with 7 bases separating them. CDR3 in DNA: TGTGCCAGCACAGGCCCGAACACTGAAGCTTTCTTT. Translated: CASTGPNTEAFF.

This clonotype was counted many times. This CDR3 is CASSATGNRQYF. The CDR3 DNA is TGTGCCAGCAGCGCTACAGGGAATCGGCAGTACTTC. The chain links TRBV7-9 to TRBJ2-7; D perhaps matches TRBD1 (6 bases). The germline V gene has CDR1 SEHNR and CDR2 FQNEAQ (reference sequence). The CDR3 covers 12 residues. The V gene lost 5 bases and the J gene lost 9 bases, with 14 bases spanning the gap.

This chain uses TRBV4-1 with TRBJ1-1, with D unclear. This CDR3 has 12 residues. CDR1 is MGHRA and CDR2 is YSYEKL in the germline V gene. Trimming removed 3 bases at V and 5 bases at J, with 7 bases between. This CDR3 is CASSHRRTEAFF. The CDR3 DNA reads as TGCGCCAGCAGCCATCGTAGGACTGAAGCTTTCTTT.

V usage is TRBV10-2 and J usage is TRBJ1-5; 11 bases fit TRBD1. The V and J ends lost 4 bases and 5 bases, in that order; junction bases with no gene match: 4. Germline CDR1 reads WSHSY; CDR2 reads SAAADI. CDR3 length: 15 amino acids. The CDR3 region has the DNA TGCGCCAGCAGTGCCGGGGACAGGGGGTATCAGCCCCAGCATTTT. Encoded protein: CASSAGDRGYQPQHF.

This clonotype is a singleton in its sample. V and J are TRBV5-5 and TRBJ1-6; TRBD1 aligns across 9 bases. Per the germline V gene, CDR1 is SGHKS and CDR2 is YYEKEE (reference sequence). CDR3 length: 16 residues. With 6 bases clipped from V and 11 bases from J, the junction kept 15 bases outside the gene matches. DNA for the CDR3: TGTGCCAGCACCTATTATGGGGACAGGGATATTCCACCCCTCCACTTT. This encodes CASTYYGDRDIPPLHF.

This clonotype was observed many times. This chain links TRBV15 with TRBJ2-7, with D possibly called TRBD1 or TRBD2 (5 bases each). The CDR3 loop spans 15 amino acids. Germline values: CDR1 LNHNV, CDR2 YYDKDF (reference sequence). V lost 6 bases, J lost 0 bases, and 15 bases lay in between. The DNA for the CDR3 is TGTGCCACCAGAAATCCCGGGACGGACTCCTACGAGCAGTACTTC. The encoded protein is CATRNPGTDSYEQYF.

This clonotype was counted only a few times. The gene calls are TRBV2 and TRBJ2-5; the D gene is possibly TRBD2 (6 bases). The CDR3 sequence is 12 residues long. Germline CDR1 is SNHLY and CDR2 is FYNNEI. Trimming took off 8 bases at V and 4 bases at J, with 11 bases between the two ends. The CDR3 region is CASGGRPETQYF. In DNA, the CDR3 is TGTGCCAGCGGGGGGAGACCAGAGACCCAGTACTTC.

The chain has TRBV3-1 and TRBJ2-2, with TRBD2 as a possible D gene (6 bases). From germline, CDR1 is LGHDT and CDR2 YNNKEL (reference sequence). Deletions cut 3 bases from V and 2 bases from J, with 10 bases between. CDR3 length: 15 residues. In nucleotides, the CDR3 is TGTGCCAGCAGCCATCCGGGGGTAAACACCGGGGAGCTGTTTTTT. This sequence encodes CASSHPGVNTGELFF.

There are many counts of this clonotype. V is TRBV5-5 and J is TRBJ1-2; D is unresolved. Germline CDR1 SGHKS, CDR2 YYEKEE (reference sequence). This CDR3 spans 15 amino acids. V was cut by 1 base and J by 4 bases, with 14 bases left in between. This chain's CDR3 is CASSLYPGGSYGYTF. DNA of the CDR3: TGTGCCAGCAGCTTGTATCCGGGAGGTAGCTATGGCTACACCTTC.

The chain has TRBV7-9 and TRBJ1-4; D is unclear. Deletions cut 1 base from V and 3 bases from J, with 9 bases between. From germline, CDR1 is SEHNR and CDR2 FQNEAQ (reference sequence). The CDR3 extends over 15 amino acids. The CDR3 reads CASSLDEDPNEKLFF. The CDR3, as DNA: TGTGCCAGCAGCTTAGACGAGGACCCTAATGAAAAACTGTTTTTT.

The J gene is TRBJ2-2, the V gene TRBV5-1; unclear D gene. CDR1 is SGHRS, CDR2 YFSETQ, per germline. The V end was cut by 6 bases, the J end by 7 bases, with 19 bases between. The CDR3 has 15 residues. DNA of the CDR3: TGCGCCAGCAAACCAGCGAGCCAAACAATCGGGGAGCTGTTTTTT. Translation gives CASKPASQTIGELFF. Full variable domain (outside the CDR3, taken from reference TRBV5-1 and TRBJ2-2): KAGVTQTPRYLIKTRGQQVTLSCSPISGHRSVSWYQQTPGQGLQFLFEYFSETQRNKGNFPGRFSGRQFSNSRSEMNVSTLELGDSALYLCASKPASQTIGELFFGEGSRLTVL.

This clonotype showed up just a few times. V usage is TRBV2 and J usage is TRBJ2-2, with 7 positions matching TRBD1. The germline V gene encodes CDR1 SNHLY and CDR2 FYNNEI. The trim removed 6 bases at V and 0 bases at J, leaving 4 bases unmatched. The CDR3 consists of 15 residues. The CDR3 here is CASSVGQANTGELFF. CDR3 coding DNA: TGTGCCAGCAGCGTAGGACAGGCGAACACCGGGGAGCTGTTTTTT. Using reference TRBV2 and TRBJ2-2 for the parts outside the CDR3, the full variable domain is EPEVTQTPSHQVTQMGQEVILRCVPISNHLYFYWYRQILGQKVEFLVSFYNNEISEKSEIFDDQFSVERPDGSNFTLKIRSTKLEDSAMYFCASSVGQANTGELFFGEGSRLTVL.

In this sample, this clonotype turned up many times. The J gene is TRBJ2-7, the V gene TRBV29-1; the D gene could be TRBD1 or TRBD2 (5 bases each). Trimming cost V 6 bases and J 0 bases, with 15 bases left between them. This CDR3 is built from 14 residues. Germline values: CDR1 SQVTM, CDR2 ANQGSEA. CDR3 sequence (DNA): TGCAGCGTCGCCGGGACGGAAGGCTCCTACGAGCAGTACTTC. Protein: CSVAGTEGSYEQYF.

This clonotype was recorded many times. The rearrangement uses TRBV29-1 and TRBJ1-2; D may be TRBD1 (5 bases). Germline-derived CDR1 and CDR2 are SQVTM and ANQGSEA. Trimming removed 6 bases from V and 2 bases from J, with 7 bases in between. The CDR3 contains 11 residues. CDR3 in amino acids: CSVDKNYGYTF. As DNA, the CDR3 is TGCAGCGTGGACAAGAACTATGGCTACACCTTC.

This clonotype showed up just a few times. The CDR3 here is CASRVFGQGASEQYF. CDR3 sequence (DNA): TGTGCCAGCAGAGTCTTTGGACAGGGGGCGAGCGAGCAGTACTTC. The V and J genes are TRBV28 and TRBJ2-7; 11 bases fit TRBD1. Germline V gene data show CDR1 as MDHEN and CDR2 as SYDVKM. The CDR3 loop spans 15 amino acids. The trim removed 6 bases at V and 6 bases at J, leaving 10 bases unmatched.

The chain joins TRBV6-2 or TRBV6-3 to TRBJ1-5, with D perhaps matching TRBD1 (5 bases). Trimming removed 2 bases at V and 0 bases at J, with 11 bases between. The CDR3 runs 16 residues. Germline assignment: CDR1 MNHEY and CDR2 SVGEGT. The CDR3 is CASSYDSLYSNQPQHF. The CDR3 bases are TGTGCCAGCAGTTACGACAGCCTCTATAGCAATCAGCCCCAGCATTTT.

This clonotype has a handful of counts. The chain combines TRBV5-4 with TRBJ1-1; possibly TRBD1 for D (5 bases). This CDR3 is 14 amino acids long. Deletions cut 0 bases from V and 3 bases from J, with 9 bases between. Germline assignment: CDR1 SGHNT and CDR2 YYREEE (reference sequence). The CDR3 protein is CASSLVDRYTEAFF. The CDR3 nucleotides read TGTGCCAGCAGCTTGGTCGACAGATACACTGAAGCTTTCTTT.

The rearrangement joins TRBV5-1 to TRBJ1-2; tentative D call: TRBD1 (5 bases). This CDR3 spans 15 amino acids. V shed 1 base and J shed 8 bases, with 18 bases lying between them. Looked up from germline, CDR1 is SGHRS and CDR2 is YFSETQ. CDR3 bases: TGCGCCAGCAGCTTGTTCCAGGGAGGGTCGCGGGGCTACACCTTC. It translates to CASSLFQGGSRGYTF.

This clonotype appeared many times. V is TRBV2 and J is TRBJ2-6; 7 bases match TRBD1. CDR1 and CDR2 (germline): SNHLY, FYNNEI. V gave up 6 bases and J gave up 2 bases; unmatched junction bases: 7. This CDR3 contains 16 residues. Here the CDR3 DNA reads TGTGCCAGCAGACAGGGGTCGAGCCCTGGGGCCAACGTCCTGACTTTC. Protein sequence: CASRQGSSPGANVLTF.

The rearrangement joins TRBV7-2 to TRBJ2-5; no clear D gene. The germline gives CDR1 SGHTA, CDR2 FQGNSA. The CDR3 runs 14 residues. V lost 6 bases, J lost 0 bases, and 11 bases lay in between. The CDR3 coding sequence is TGTGCCAGCAGTACCAGGCGTCACCAAGAGACCCAGTACTTC. It translates to CASSTRRHQETQYF.

This clonotype was seen more than once but under ten times. CDR3 DNA sequence: TGCGCCAGCACCCCGGGACAGGGGGCTTTCGGGGAGCTGTTTTTT. Its protein product is CASTPGQGAFGELFF. The chain is built from TRBV5-1 and TRBJ2-2; 12 nucleotides line up with TRBD1. There are 15 residues in the CDR3. Germline assignment: CDR1 SGHRS and CDR2 YFSETQ. With V trimmed by 6 bases and J by 7 bases, 7 bases remained unmatched.